Each of the 2 T cell receptor beta chains below was sequenced from the same sample in a study of T cell responses to AZD1222 COVID-19 vaccine. Libraries were prepared by immunoSEQ multiplex PCR; TCRdb keeps only in-frame clonotypes and omits some of them. There are roughly 180,000 clones in the sample; around 92% occur only once, and roughly 9.2% lies in the top ten. The sample consisted of peripheral blood, taken on day 0 of AZD1222 vaccination. The receptors originated from an adult in good health.

The V gene is TRBV7-3, the J gene TRBJ2-7; perhaps TRBD2 as D (5 bases). V lost 5 bases and J lost 5, with 19 bases in between. CDR3 length equals 15 residues. Germline CDR1 and CDR2: SGHTA and FQGTGA. This chain's CDR3 is CASSLGDTDLDEQYF. In nucleotides, the CDR3 is TGTGCCAGCAGCCTCGGGGATACAGACCTTGACGAGCAGTACTTC.

The chain employs TRBV29-1 and TRBJ1-1; D call uncertain. The CDR3 is made up of 14 amino acids. Looked up from germline, CDR1 is SQVTM and CDR2 is ANQGSEA. V lost 4 bases, J lost 3 bases, and 15 bases lay in between. Here the CDR3 reads CSVGVRRADTEAFF. DNA for the CDR3: TGCAGCGTTGGGGTCCGACGGGCGGACACTGAAGCTTTCTTT.